Listed below are T cell receptor beta chains from one sample, sequenced in a study of T cell responses to AZD1222 COVID-19 vaccine. Sequencing used immunoSEQ multiplex PCR; TCRdb keeps in-frame clones, though not all of them. The table includes some 170,000 clones, 88% detected once. The sample was peripheral blood, taken 28 days after the second AZD1222 dose. These receptors came from an adult who received the AZD1222 COVID-19 vaccine. Both conserved end residues are part of each CDR3. The D gene is left open where the match is weak. Clone size appears in some rows only: once, few, many, or a class for an expanded clone.

V gene: TRBV6-1; clone size: once; J gene: TRBJ2-6; D gene: .; CDR3 DNA: TGTGCCAGCAGTGGTACCGGGACACCCGGGGCCAACGTCCTGACTTTC; CDR3 protein: CASSGTGTPGANVLTF
V gene: TRBV4-1; clone size: .; J gene: TRBJ2-1; D gene: .; CDR3 DNA: TGCGCCAGCAGCCAAGGAGGGGGGAGGGGGTTTAATGAGCAGTTCTTC; CDR3 protein: CASSQGGGRGFNEQFF
V gene: TRBV11-1; clone size: .; J gene: TRBJ1-1; D gene: .; CDR3 DNA: TGTGCCAGCAGCCGCCCCGGGCGGGGGAACACTGAAGCTTTCTTT; CDR3 protein: CASSRPGRGNTEAFF
V gene: TRBV3-1/TRBV3-2; clone size: .; J gene: TRBJ1-1; D gene: .; CDR3 DNA: TGTGCCAGCAGTGGGGGTAGTACTGAAGCTTTCTTT; CDR3 protein: CASSGGSTEAFF
V gene: TRBV14; clone size: .; J gene: TRBJ2-1; D gene: TRBD2; CDR3 DNA: TGTGCCAGCAGCCAAGAGGGGTGGCGGGAGAGCTCCTACAATGAGCAGTTCTTC; CDR3 protein: CASSQEGWRESSYNEQFF
V gene: TRBV7-2; clone size: .; J gene: TRBJ1-1; D gene: .; CDR3 DNA: TGTGCCAGCAGCTCTCAAATAGACACTGAAGCTTTCTTT; CDR3 protein: CASSSQIDTEAFF
V gene: TRBV6-5; clone size: .; J gene: TRBJ2-2; D gene: .; CDR3 DNA: TGTGCCAGCATAGCAGGGTCGAACACCGGGGAGCTGTTTTTT; CDR3 protein: CASIAGSNTGELFF
V gene: TRBV9; clone size: .; J gene: TRBJ2-5; D gene: TRBD2; CDR3 DNA: TGTGCCAGCAGCGTAGGAGACGGGGGGGAGACCCAGTACTTC; CDR3 protein: CASSVGDGGETQYF
V gene: TRBV28; clone size: .; J gene: TRBJ1-1; D gene: .; CDR3 DNA: TGTGCCAGCAGTTTAATGTTGGGAGAGGAGGAGGCGACTGAAGCTTTCTTT; CDR3 protein: CASSLMLGEEEATEAFF
V gene: TRBV5-1; clone size: .; J gene: TRBJ1-4; D gene: .; CDR3 DNA: TGCACCAGCAGCCCAGATACAACTAATGAAAAACTGTTTTTT; CDR3 protein: CTSSPDTTNEKLFF
V gene: TRBV13; clone size: .; J gene: TRBJ1-6; D gene: .; CDR3 DNA: TGTGCCAGCAGCTTAACTGGGAATTCACCCCTCCACTTT; CDR3 protein: CASSLTGNSPLHF
V gene: TRBV6-5; clone size: .; J gene: TRBJ1-1; D gene: .; CDR3 DNA: TGTGCCAGCAGTTATTACAGGGAGGGCACTGAAGCTTTCTTT; CDR3 protein: CASSYYREGTEAFF
V gene: TRBV14; clone size: .; J gene: TRBJ2-1; D gene: TRBD1; CDR3 DNA: TGTGCCAGCAGCCGATTACAGGGGAGCTCCTACAATGAGCAGTTCTTC; CDR3 protein: CASSRLQGSSYNEQFF
V gene: TRBV7-2; clone size: .; J gene: TRBJ2-1; D gene: .; CDR3 DNA: TGTGCCAGCAGCCCCCCCCCGGGGATCCATGAGCAGTTCTTC; CDR3 protein: CASSPPPGIHEQFF
V gene: TRBV5-1; clone size: .; J gene: TRBJ1-2; D gene: TRBD1; CDR3 DNA: TGCGCCAGCAGCTCGGGACAGGGCTTGGACTATGGCTACACCTTC; CDR3 protein: CASSSGQGLDYGYTF
V gene: TRBV5-4; clone size: .; J gene: TRBJ1-2; D gene: .; CDR3 DNA: TGTGCCAGCAAAGCTAACTATGGCTACACCTTC; CDR3 protein: CASKANYGYTF
V gene: TRBV4-2; clone size: .; J gene: TRBJ2-2; D gene: TRBD2; CDR3 DNA: TGTGCCAGCAGCCTCAGGGGGAGTAGCGGGGGATTGAACACCGGGGAGCTGTTTTTT; CDR3 protein: CASSLRGSSGGLNTGELFF
V gene: TRBV7-6; clone size: .; J gene: TRBJ1-1; D gene: TRBD1; CDR3 DNA: TGTGCCAGCAGCGGGGCGGGACAGGGAGACACTGAAGCTTTCTTT; CDR3 protein: CASSGAGQGDTEAFF
V gene: TRBV7-9; clone size: .; J gene: TRBJ1-4; D gene: .; CDR3 DNA: TGTGCCAGCAGCTTAGCGGCTGGGGGTCCACCGGAGGAAAAACTGTTTTTT; CDR3 protein: CASSLAAGGPPEEKLFF
V gene: TRBV3-1/TRBV3-2; clone size: .; J gene: TRBJ2-4; D gene: TRBD1; CDR3 DNA: TGTGCCAGCAGCCAGGGGGGGGACAGGGACATTCAGTACTTC; CDR3 protein: CASSQGGDRDIQYF
V gene: TRBV2; clone size: .; J gene: TRBJ2-5; D gene: TRBD1; CDR3 DNA: TGTGCCAGCAGTGACGGGGACAGGGACCGTCCTAACGAAGAGACCCAGTACTTC; CDR3 protein: CASSDGDRDRPNEETQYF
V gene: TRBV19; clone size: .; J gene: TRBJ1-1; D gene: .; CDR3 DNA: TGTGCCAGTAGTATAAGGTCTGTTGTGCGGGACTTGAACACTGAAGCTTTCTTT; CDR3 protein: CASSIRSVVRDLNTEAFF
V gene: TRBV28; clone size: .; J gene: TRBJ1-1; D gene: .; CDR3 DNA: TGTGCCAGCAGTTTATACTCAGGACGGGTGATCACTGAAGCTTTCTTT; CDR3 protein: CASSLYSGRVITEAFF
V gene: TRBV10-3; clone size: .; J gene: TRBJ1-1; D gene: TRBD1; CDR3 DNA: TGTGCCGTCAAGACCAGTGGGACAGTTGGGACTGAAGCTTTCTTT; CDR3 protein: CAVKTSGTVGTEAFF
V gene: TRBV19; clone size: .; J gene: TRBJ2-2; D gene: .; CDR3 DNA: TGTGCCAGTCGACCACAGGGTAGGGACACCGGGGAGCTGTTTTTT; CDR3 protein: CASRPQGRDTGELFF
V gene: TRBV15; clone size: .; J gene: TRBJ1-3; D gene: .; CDR3 DNA: TGTGCCACCAGCAGAGATCCTGTTGCCCCTCTCTCTGGAAACACCATATATTTT; CDR3 protein: CATSRDPVAPLSGNTIYF
V gene: TRBV7-2; clone size: .; J gene: TRBJ2-1; D gene: .; CDR3 DNA: TGTGCCAGCAGCTTAGGTGGGGGGTCTTACAATGAGCAGTTCTTC; CDR3 protein: CASSLGGGSYNEQFF
V gene: TRBV5-4; clone size: .; J gene: TRBJ1-6; D gene: .; CDR3 DNA: TGTGCCAGCAGTCCGGAGGTAGGGTCACCCCTCCACTTT; CDR3 protein: CASSPEVGSPLHF
V gene: TRBV30; clone size: .; J gene: TRBJ1-2; D gene: .; CDR3 DNA: TGTGCCTGGAGCACCCCGAGGGTAGGGGGAGGTTCCATTGGAAAACGTTATGGCTACACCTTC; CDR3 protein: CAWSTPRVGGGSIGKRYGYTF
V gene: TRBV6-5; clone size: .; J gene: TRBJ1-1; D gene: .; CDR3 DNA: TGTGCCAGCAGCCTTACCCGAGGGCGGGCGGAAGCTTTCTTT; CDR3 protein: CASSLTRGRAEAFF
V gene: TRBV6-5; clone size: few; J gene: TRBJ1-5; D gene: .; CDR3 DNA: TGTGCCAGCAGTTATAGGGGAGGGAATCAGCCCCAGCATTTT; CDR3 protein: CASSYRGGNQPQHF
V gene: TRBV18; clone size: .; J gene: TRBJ1-2; D gene: .; CDR3 DNA: TGTGCCAGCTCACCAGGGCCACAGAGCTGGGGCTACACCTTC; CDR3 protein: CASSPGPQSWGYTF